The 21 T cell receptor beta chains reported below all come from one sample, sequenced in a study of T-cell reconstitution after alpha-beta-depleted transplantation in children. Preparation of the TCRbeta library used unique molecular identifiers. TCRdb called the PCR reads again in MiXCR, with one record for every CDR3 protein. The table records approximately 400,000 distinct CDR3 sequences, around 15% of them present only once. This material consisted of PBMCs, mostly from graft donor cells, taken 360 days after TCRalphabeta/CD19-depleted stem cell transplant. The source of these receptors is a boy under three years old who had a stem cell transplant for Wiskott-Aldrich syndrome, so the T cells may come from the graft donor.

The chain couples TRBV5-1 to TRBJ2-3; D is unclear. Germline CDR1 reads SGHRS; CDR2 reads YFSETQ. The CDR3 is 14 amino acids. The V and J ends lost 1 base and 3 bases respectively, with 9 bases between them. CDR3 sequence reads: CASSLTVGTDTQYF. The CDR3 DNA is TGCGCCAGCAGCTTGACGGTAGGAACAGATACGCAGTATTTT.

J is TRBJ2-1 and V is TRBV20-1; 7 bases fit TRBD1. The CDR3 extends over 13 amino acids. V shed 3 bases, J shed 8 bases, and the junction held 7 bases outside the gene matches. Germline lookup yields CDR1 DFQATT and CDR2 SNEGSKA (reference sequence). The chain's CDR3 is CSASGPGQHEQFF. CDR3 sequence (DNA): TGCAGTGCTAGTGGGCCGGGACAGCATGAGCAGTTCTTC.

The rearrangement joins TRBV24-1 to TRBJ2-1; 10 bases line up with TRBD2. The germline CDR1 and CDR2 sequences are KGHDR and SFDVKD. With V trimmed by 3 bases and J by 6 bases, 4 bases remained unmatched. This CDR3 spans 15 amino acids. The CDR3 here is CATSDQRGGLNEQFF. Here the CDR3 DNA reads TGTGCCACCAGTGATCAGCGGGGGGGCCTCAATGAGCAGTTCTTC.

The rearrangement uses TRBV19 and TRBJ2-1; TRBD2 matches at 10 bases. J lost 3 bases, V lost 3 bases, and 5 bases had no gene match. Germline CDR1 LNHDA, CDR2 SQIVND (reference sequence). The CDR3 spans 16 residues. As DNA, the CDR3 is TGTGCCAGTAGTATTTCAGCGGGGGGGCTCTACAATGAGCAGTTCTTC. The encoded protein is CASSISAGGLYNEQFF. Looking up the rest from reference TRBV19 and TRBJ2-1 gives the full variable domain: DGGITQSPKYLFRKEGQNVTLSCEQNLNHDAMYWYRQDPGQGLRLIYYSQIVNDFQKGDIAEGYSVSREKKESFPLTVTSAQKNPTAFYLCASSISAGGLYNEQFFGPGTRLTVL.

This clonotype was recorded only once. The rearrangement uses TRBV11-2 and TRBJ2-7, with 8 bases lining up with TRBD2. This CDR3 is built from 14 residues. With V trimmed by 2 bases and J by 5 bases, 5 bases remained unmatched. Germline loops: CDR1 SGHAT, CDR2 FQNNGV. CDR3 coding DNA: TGTGCCAGCAGCTTAAGAGCGGGGGCTAACGAGCAGTACTTC. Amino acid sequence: CASSLRAGANEQYF.

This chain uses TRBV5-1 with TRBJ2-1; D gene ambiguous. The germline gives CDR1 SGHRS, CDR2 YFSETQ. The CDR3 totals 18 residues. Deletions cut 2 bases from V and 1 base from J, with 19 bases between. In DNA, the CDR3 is TGCGCCAGCAGCTTCCAGAGACTGGATCCTCAGTCCTACAATGAGCAGTTCTTC. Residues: CASSFQRLDPQSYNEQFF.

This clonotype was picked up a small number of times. CDR3 region: CASSVGLAGGPYSEQFF. The CDR3 bases are TGTGCCAGCAGCGTGGGACTAGCGGGAGGGCCGTATAGTGAGCAGTTCTTC. The chain has TRBV9 and TRBJ2-1, with TRBD2 matching over 16 bases. In germline, CDR1 is SGDLS, CDR2 YYNGEE. With 2 bases clipped from V and 9 bases from J, the junction kept 8 bases outside the gene matches. The length of the CDR3 is 17 residues.

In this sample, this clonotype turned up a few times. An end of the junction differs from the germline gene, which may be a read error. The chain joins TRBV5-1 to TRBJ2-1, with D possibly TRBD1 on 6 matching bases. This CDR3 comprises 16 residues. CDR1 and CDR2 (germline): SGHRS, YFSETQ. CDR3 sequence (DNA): TGCGCCAGCAGCTTGGCCTGGGGGCGGCTACCCAATCAGCAGTTCTTC. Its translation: CASSLAWGRLPNQQFF. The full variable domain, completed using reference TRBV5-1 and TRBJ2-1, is KAGVTQTPRYLIKTRGQQVTLSCSPISGHRSVSWYQQTPGQGLQFLFEYFSETQRNKGNFPGRFSGRQFSNSRSEMNVSTLELGDSALYLCASSLAWGRLPNQQFFGPGTRLTVL.

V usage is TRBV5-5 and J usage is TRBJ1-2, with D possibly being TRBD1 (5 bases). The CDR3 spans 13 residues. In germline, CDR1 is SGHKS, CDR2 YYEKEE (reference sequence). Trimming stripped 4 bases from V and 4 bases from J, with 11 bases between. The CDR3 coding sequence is TGTGCCAGCAGCGCCACAGGATCCTATGGCTACACCTTC. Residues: CASSATGSYGYTF.

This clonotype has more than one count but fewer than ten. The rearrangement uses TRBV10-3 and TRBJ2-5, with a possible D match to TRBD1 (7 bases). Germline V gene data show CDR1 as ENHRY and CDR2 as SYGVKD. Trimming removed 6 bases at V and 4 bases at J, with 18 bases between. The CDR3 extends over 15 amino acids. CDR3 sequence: CAISAQGGQSETQYF. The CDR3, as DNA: TGTGCCATCAGCGCCCAGGGGGGACAGTCAGAGACCCAGTACTTC.

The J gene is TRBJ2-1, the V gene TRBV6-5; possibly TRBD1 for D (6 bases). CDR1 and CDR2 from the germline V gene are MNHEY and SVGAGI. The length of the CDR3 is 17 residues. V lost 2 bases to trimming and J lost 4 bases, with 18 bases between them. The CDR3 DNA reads TGTGCCAGCAGTTACCCCCAACAGGGCGGCCCTTACAATGAGCAGTTCTTC. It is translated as CASSYPQQGGPYNEQFF.

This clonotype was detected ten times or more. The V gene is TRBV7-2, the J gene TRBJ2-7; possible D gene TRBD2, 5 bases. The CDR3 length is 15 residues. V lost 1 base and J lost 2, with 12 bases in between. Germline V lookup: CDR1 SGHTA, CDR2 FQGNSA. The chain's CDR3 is CASSLGVSVAYEQYF. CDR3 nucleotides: TGTGCCAGCAGCTTAGGCGTTAGCGTTGCCTACGAGCAGTACTTC.

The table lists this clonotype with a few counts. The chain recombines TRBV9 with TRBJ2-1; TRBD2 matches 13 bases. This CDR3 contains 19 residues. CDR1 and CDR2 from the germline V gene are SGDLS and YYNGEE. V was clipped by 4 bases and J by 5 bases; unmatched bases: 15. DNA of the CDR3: TGTGCCAGCAGCCCCAGATCTAACCCGGGACTAGCGGGGAACAATGAGCAGTTCTTC. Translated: CASSPRSNPGLAGNNEQFF.

The CDR3 nucleotides are TGCGCCAGCAGCTTGTATACAGGGCCGAACTATAATTCACCCCTCCACTTT. Protein: CASSLYTGPNYNSPLHF. The chain joins TRBV5-1 to TRBJ1-6, with TRBD1 as a possible D gene (6 bases). The CDR3 has 17 residues. V lost 1 base and J lost 3, with 14 bases in between. Germline CDR1 reads SGHRS; CDR2 reads YFSETQ.

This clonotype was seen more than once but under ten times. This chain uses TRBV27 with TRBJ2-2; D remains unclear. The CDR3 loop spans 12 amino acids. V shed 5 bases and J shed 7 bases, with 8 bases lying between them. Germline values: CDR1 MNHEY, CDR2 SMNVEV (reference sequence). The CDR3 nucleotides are TGTGCCAGCAGTCCGGACCACGGGGAGCTGTTTTTT. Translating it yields CASSPDHGELFF.

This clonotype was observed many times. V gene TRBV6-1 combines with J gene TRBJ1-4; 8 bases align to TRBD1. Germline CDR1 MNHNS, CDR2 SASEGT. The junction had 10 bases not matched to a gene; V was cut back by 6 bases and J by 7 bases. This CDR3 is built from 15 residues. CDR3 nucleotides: TGTGCCAGCAGCCACCCATCAGGGGGCGCTGAAAAACTGTTTTTT. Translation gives CASSHPSGGAEKLFF.

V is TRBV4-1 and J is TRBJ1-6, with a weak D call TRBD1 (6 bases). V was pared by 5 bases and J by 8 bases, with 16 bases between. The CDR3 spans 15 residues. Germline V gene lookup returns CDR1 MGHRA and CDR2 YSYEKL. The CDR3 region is CASSFRRGRDSPLHF. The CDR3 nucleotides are TGCGCCAGCAGCTTCCGCAGGGGCAGGGATTCACCCCTCCACTTT.

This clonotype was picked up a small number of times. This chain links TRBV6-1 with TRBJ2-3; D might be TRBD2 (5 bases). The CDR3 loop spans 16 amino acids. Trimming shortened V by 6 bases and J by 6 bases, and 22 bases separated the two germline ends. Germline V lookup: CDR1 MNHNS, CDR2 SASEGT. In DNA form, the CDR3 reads TGTGCCAGCAGCCTACAAGAGGGCCCTTTTCAGGATACGCAGTATTTT. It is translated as CASSLQEGPFQDTQYF.

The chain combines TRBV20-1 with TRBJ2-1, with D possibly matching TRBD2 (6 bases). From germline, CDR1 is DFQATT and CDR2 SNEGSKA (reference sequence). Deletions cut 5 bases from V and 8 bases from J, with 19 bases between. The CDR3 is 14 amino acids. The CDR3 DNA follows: TGCAGTGCTTTTCCGGGAGCTAGCGTCTATGAGCAGTTCTTC. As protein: CSAFPGASVYEQFF.

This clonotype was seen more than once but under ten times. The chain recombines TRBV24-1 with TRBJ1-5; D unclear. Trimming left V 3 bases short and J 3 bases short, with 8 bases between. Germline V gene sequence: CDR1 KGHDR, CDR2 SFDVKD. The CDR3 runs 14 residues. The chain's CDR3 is CATSDRSVNQPQHF. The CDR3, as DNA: TGTGCCACCAGTGATAGGTCTGTCAATCAGCCCCAGCATTTT.

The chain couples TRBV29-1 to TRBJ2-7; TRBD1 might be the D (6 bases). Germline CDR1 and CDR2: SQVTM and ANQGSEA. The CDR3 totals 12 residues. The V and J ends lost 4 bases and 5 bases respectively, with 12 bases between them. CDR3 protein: CSVAYRAHEQYF. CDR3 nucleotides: TGCAGCGTTGCCTACAGGGCCCACGAGCAGTACTTC.